A single sample is the source of the 30 T cell receptor beta chains below, sequenced in a study of T cell changes during pregnancy in multiple sclerosis. Only in-frame clones appear in the TCRdb table, and some are missing; sequencing was by immunoSEQ multiplex PCR. This sample has 120,000 or so clones, with roughly 92% found just once. This specimen was peripheral blood, taken before pregnancy. The receptors were gathered from a female donor with multiple sclerosis, enrolled in a pregnancy study.

The genes are TRBV6-6 and TRBJ2-3; 8 nucleotides align to TRBD2. From germline, CDR1 is MNHNY and CDR2 SVGAGI (reference sequence). Unmatched junction bases numbered 8, after V lost 4 bases and J lost 5 bases. The CDR3 length is 15 residues. CDR3 sequence (DNA): TGTGCCAGCAGTTCACCGGGGGGGCTCGGAGATACGCAGTATTTT. Translating it yields CASSSPGGLGDTQYF.

The J gene is TRBJ2-1, the V gene TRBV7-9, with TRBD2 identical over 10 bases. The V and J ends lost 3 bases and 6 bases, in that order; junction bases with no gene match: 8. Germline V gene sequence: CDR1 SEHNR, CDR2 FQNEAQ (reference sequence). The CDR3 length is 16 residues. CDR3 sequence reads: CASSFVGTSAFNEQFF. CDR3 nucleotide sequence: TGTGCCAGCAGCTTTGTTGGGACTAGCGCTTTCAATGAGCAGTTCTTC.

This sequence joins TRBV25-1 and TRBJ1-4; 7 bases are a match to TRBD1. Germline V gene sequence: CDR1 MGHDK, CDR2 SYGVNS. With 3 bases clipped from V and 7 bases from J, the junction kept 5 bases outside the gene matches. CDR3 length equals 14 residues. The DNA of the CDR3 is TGTGCCAGCAGTGACTCCGACAGGGTTGAAAAACTGTTTTTT. This gives the protein CASSDSDRVEKLFF.

The chain joins TRBV6-1 to TRBJ1-3; D is undetermined. There are 14 residues in the CDR3. The germline CDR1 and CDR2 sequences are MNHNS and SASEGT. V was clipped by 7 bases and J by 4 bases, with 14 bases between them. Here the CDR3 reads CASNKREVGNTIYF. The DNA of the CDR3 is TGTGCCAGCAACAAAAGGGAGGTGGGAAACACCATATATTTT.

The V gene is TRBV2, the J gene TRBJ2-2; tentatively, D is TRBD2 (5 bases). The ends were cut back, 6 bases at V and 2 bases at J, with 19 bases in the middle. Germline CDR1 SNHLY, CDR2 FYNNEI. The CDR3 extends over 17 amino acids. The chain's CDR3 is CASSRPGGQDNTGELFF. DNA of the CDR3: TGTGCCAGCAGCCGACCTGGAGGTCAGGATAACACCGGGGAGCTGTTTTTT.

The chain joins TRBV14 to TRBJ1-6; maybe TRBD1 (5 bases). Trimming pared 1 base from V and 10 bases from J, leaving 17 bases between. This CDR3 spans 16 amino acids. Germline CDR1 SGHDN, CDR2 FVKESK. The CDR3, as DNA: TGTGCCAGCAGCCAAGTCGGTACAGGCTTTTCCTCACCCCTCCACTTT. Protein sequence: CASSQVGTGFSSPLHF.

The chain carries TRBV5-1 and TRBJ2-2; 9 nucleotides line up with TRBD1. Germline V gene sequence: CDR1 SGHRS, CDR2 YFSETQ. The trim removed 2 bases at V and 7 bases at J, leaving 9 bases unmatched. There are 16 residues in the CDR3. The CDR3 nucleotides read TGCGCCAGCAGCTTCCTCCCTACAGGGGGCAGCGGGGAGCTGTTTTTT. Its protein product is CASSFLPTGGSGELFF.

This chain connects TRBV29-1 to TRBJ1-1, with D tentatively TRBD1 (5 bases). V was clipped by 4 bases and J by 4 bases, with 16 bases between them. Germline-derived CDR1 and CDR2 are SQVTM and ANQGSEA. This CDR3 spans 14 amino acids. CDR3 nucleotide sequence: TGCAGCGTTGCCAGGTGGGGCTATAGCACTGAAGCTTTCTTT. It is translated as CSVARWGYSTEAFF.

The chain uses TRBV9 and TRBJ2-2; D is ambiguous. CDR3 length equals 15 residues. V shed 0 bases and J shed 2 bases, with 8 bases lying between them. Per germline, CDR1 SGDLS and CDR2 YYNGEE. The CDR3 sequence: CASSVGATNTGELFF. As DNA, the CDR3 is TGTGCCAGCAGCGTAGGTGCTACTAACACCGGGGAGCTGTTTTTT.

The rearrangement uses TRBV7-7 and TRBJ2-1, with D perhaps matching TRBD2 (6 bases). V was shortened by 1 base and J by 9 bases, with 16 bases between the two germline ends. The CDR3 runs to 15 residues. In germline, CDR1 is SSHAT, CDR2 FNYEAQ (reference sequence). CDR3 sequence reads: CASSLGAGSVFEQFF. The CDR3 DNA follows: TGTGCCAGCAGCTTAGGGGCGGGGAGTGTCTTTGAGCAGTTCTTC.

The chain carries TRBV28 and TRBJ1-5; D call uncertain. Trimming took 6 bases from V and 3 from J, leaving 21 bases between them. Germline V gives CDR1 MDHEN, CDR2 SYDVKM. The CDR3 consists of 17 residues. CDR3 coding DNA: TGTGCCAGCAGGGCGCCCTCAGGCAGGCTGGACAATCAGCCCCAGCATTTT. It encodes CASRAPSGRLDNQPQHF.

The chain links TRBV6-1 to TRBJ1-1; TRBD1 might be the D (5 bases). CDR1 is MNHNS, CDR2 SASEGT, per germline. The CDR3 is 16 amino acids. The V end lost 4 bases, the J end lost 4 bases, and 19 bases lay between the germline ends. CDR3 coding DNA: TGTGCCAGCAGTGCGCGGGACGGACGGCCCGCCACTGAAGCTTTCTTT. This translates into CASSARDGRPATEAFF.

The chain recombines TRBV7-8 with TRBJ2-7; no reliable D call. CDR1 and CDR2 (germline): SGHVS, FQNEAQ. The V end was cut by 5 bases, the J end by 5 bases, with 16 bases between. The CDR3 is 14 amino acids. The CDR3 DNA reads as TGTGCCAGCAGCCCCCCCGCGCAAGTTGACGAGCAGTACTTC. It encodes CASSPPAQVDEQYF.

V usage is TRBV27 and J usage is TRBJ2-1, with D possibly TRBD2 on 5 matching bases. V gave up 5 bases and J gave up 3 bases, with 20 bases separating them. The CDR3 runs to 17 residues. Germline assignment: CDR1 MNHEY and CDR2 SMNVEV (reference sequence). As DNA, the CDR3 is TGTGCCAGCAGTATCAGACGGACTCTTCAATTCTACAATGAGCAGTTCTTC. Amino acids: CASSIRRTLQFYNEQFF.

The rearrangement links TRBV6-6 to TRBJ2-1; 12 positions agree with TRBD2. V shed 2 bases and J 5 bases; nucleotides not matched to a gene: 4. CDR1 MNHNY and CDR2 SVGAGI come from the germline V gene (reference sequence). This CDR3 is built from 16 residues. The CDR3 loop is CASSYELAGGHNEQFF. The DNA of the CDR3 is TGTGCCAGCAGTTACGAGCTAGCGGGAGGGCACAATGAGCAGTTCTTC.

The V gene is TRBV9, the J gene TRBJ1-1; D uncertain. This CDR3 is 20 amino acids long. CDR1 and CDR2 (germline): SGDLS, YYNGEE. Between the trimmed V and J ends, which lost 3 bases and 3 bases, there was a span of 30 bases. The CDR3 protein is CASSGPSGEVTSYWDTEAFF. CDR3 sequence (DNA): TGTGCCAGCAGCGGGCCCTCAGGTGAAGTTACCTCGTACTGGGACACTGAAGCTTTCTTT.

This clone was found once. The V and J genes are TRBV19 and TRBJ2-7, with D possibly TRBD2 on 6 matching bases. CDR1 and CDR2 from the germline V gene are LNHDA and SQIVND (reference sequence). The CDR3 runs to 15 residues. Trimming cost V 6 bases and J 3 bases, with 18 bases left between them. The DNA of the CDR3 is TGTGCCAGTAGCCGCTCGGGGCGGGGTAACTACGAGCAGTACTTC. This codes for CASSRSGRGNYEQYF.

This chain uses TRBV30 with TRBJ1-5; D might be TRBD1 (5 bases). There are 16 residues in the CDR3. With 1 base removed from V and 0 bases from J, the gap between germline ends came to 13 bases. Germline V gene lookup returns CDR1 GTSNPN and CDR2 SVGIG (reference sequence). The CDR3 DNA follows: TGTGCCTGGAGTGCGCAGGGACTCTATAGCAATCAGCCCCAGCATTTT. Its translation is CAWSAQGLYSNQPQHF.

The chain combines TRBV7-9 with TRBJ2-2, with D tentatively TRBD1 (6 bases). This CDR3 spans 15 amino acids. CDR1 and CDR2 from the germline V gene are SEHNR and FQNEAQ (reference sequence). Deletions cut 5 bases from V and 1 base from J, with 11 bases between. The CDR3 sequence: CASSPRTVNTGELFF. CDR3 sequence (DNA): TGTGCCAGCAGCCCCCGGACAGTGAACACCGGGGAGCTGTTTTTT. The whole variable domain, filled in from reference TRBV7-9 and TRBJ2-2, reads DTGVSQNPRHKITKRGQNVTFRCDPISEHNRLYWYRQTLGQGPEFLTYFQNEAQLEKSRLLSDRFSAERPKGSFSTLEIQRTEQGDSAMYLCASSPRTVNTGELFFGEGSRLTVL.

The rearrangement joins TRBV6-5 to TRBJ2-2, with D possibly being TRBD2 (5 bases). Germline V gene lookup returns CDR1 MNHEY and CDR2 SVGAGI. CDR3 length equals 15 residues. Trimming left V 8 bases short and J 1 base short, with 14 bases between. The CDR3 DNA follows: TGTGCCAGCGGAGGACCATTGAGGAACACCGGGGAGCTGTTTTTT. Its protein product is CASGGPLRNTGELFF.

J is TRBJ2-2 and V is TRBV2, with D possibly matching TRBD2 (5 bases). Trimming removed 6 bases from V and 9 bases from J, with 11 bases in between. Germline loops: CDR1 SNHLY, CDR2 FYNNEI. The CDR3 consists of 12 residues. In DNA form, the CDR3 reads TGTGCCAGCAGATCGGGATACTGGGAGCTGTTTTTT. Its translation: CASRSGYWELFF. The whole variable domain, remainder taken from reference TRBV2 and TRBJ2-2, is EPEVTQTPSHQVTQMGQEVILRCVPISNHLYFYWYRQILGQKVEFLVSFYNNEISEKSEIFDDQFSVERPDGSNFTLKIRSTKLEDSAMYFCASRSGYWELFFGEGSRLTVL.

J is TRBJ2-6 and V is TRBV5-1; D is unclear. V shed 1 base and J shed 0 bases, with 8 bases lying between them. The germline V gene has CDR1 SGHRS and CDR2 YFSETQ. The CDR3 runs to 16 residues. The CDR3: CASSLMAVSGANVLTF. The CDR3 coding sequence is TGCGCCAGCAGCTTGATGGCCGTCTCTGGGGCCAACGTCCTGACTTTC.

The V and J genes are TRBV11-2 and TRBJ2-7; D possibly corresponds to TRBD1 (6 bases). Deletions cut 4 bases from V and 2 bases from J, with 12 bases between. Germline V lookup: CDR1 SGHAT, CDR2 FQNNGV. The CDR3 runs to 14 residues. The CDR3, as DNA: TGTGCCAGCAGCTACGGACAGCGGCCCTACGAGCAGTACTTC. Encoded protein: CASSYGQRPYEQYF.

This clone is a singleton in its sample. The rearrangement joins TRBV4-1 to TRBJ2-3; 10 nucleotides line up with TRBD2. Germline V lookup: CDR1 MGHRA, CDR2 YSYEKL. With V trimmed by 4 bases and J by 0 bases, 4 bases remained unmatched. The CDR3 has 16 residues. CDR3 region: CASSLQTSGSTDTQYF. In DNA form, the CDR3 reads TGCGCCAGCAGCCTCCAGACTAGCGGGAGCACAGATACGCAGTATTTT.

This clone was observed once. This chain uses TRBV30 with TRBJ2-7, with 9 bases fitting TRBD2. V was clipped by 7 bases and J by 0 bases; unmatched bases: 10. The germline CDR1 and CDR2 sequences are GTSNPN and SVGIG (reference sequence). The CDR3 runs to 15 residues. CDR3 bases: TGTGCCTCCTATAATGTGCGGGAGGGCTCCTACGAGCAGTACTTC. Translation gives CASYNVREGSYEQYF.

The rearrangement joins TRBV7-8 to TRBJ1-4; D gene unclear. Trimming removed 1 base from V and 8 bases from J, with 8 bases in between. CDR3 length: 13 amino acids. Looked up from germline, CDR1 is SGHVS and CDR2 is FQNEAQ. CDR3 nucleotides: TGTGCCAGCAGCTTAGGGAGACGGGAAAAACTGTTTTTT. Residues: CASSLGRREKLFF.

This clone has more than one count but fewer than ten. The chain uses TRBV29-1 and TRBJ1-1; D not resolved. The germline gives CDR1 SQVTM, CDR2 ANQGSEA. V was trimmed by 6 bases and J by 1 base, leaving 6 bases between them. The CDR3 loop spans 11 amino acids. CDR3 residues: CSVRRNTEAFF. For the CDR3, the DNA is TGCAGCGTAAGGAGGAACACTGAAGCTTTCTTT.

The V call is TRBV5-1, the J call TRBJ1-4, with 8 bases fitting TRBD1. This CDR3 has 14 amino acids. Germline values: CDR1 SGHRS, CDR2 YFSETQ. V trimming: 2 bases; J trimming: 6 bases; junction bases outside the gene matches: 3. Here the CDR3 DNA reads TGCGCCAGCAGCTTTGGACAGGGTGATGAAAAACTGTTTTTT. Its translation: CASSFGQGDEKLFF.

The chain uses TRBV7-7 and TRBJ2-5, with D hard to call. In germline, CDR1 is SSHAT, CDR2 FNYEAQ (reference sequence). V lost 4 bases and J lost 4, with 13 bases in between. This CDR3 region has 14 residues. The CDR3 loop is CASSSSGGSETQYF. CDR3 nucleotide sequence: TGTGCCAGCAGCTCCTCGGGTGGGTCAGAGACCCAGTACTTC. Variable domain in full (rest from reference TRBV7-7 and TRBJ2-5): GAGVSQSPRYKVTKRGQDVTLRCDPISSHATLYWYQQALGQGPEFLTYFNYEAQPDKSGLPSDRFSAERPEGSISTLTIQRTEQRDSAMYRCASSSSGGSETQYFGPGTRLLVL.

The chain uses TRBV14 and TRBJ2-7; 7 bases are a match to TRBD1. The CDR3 totals 14 residues. J lost 2 bases, V lost 4 bases, and 5 bases had no gene match. Germline V gene data show CDR1 as SGHDN and CDR2 as FVKESK. CDR3 sequence reads: CASSPWQGAYEQYF. The CDR3 coding sequence is TGTGCCAGCAGCCCGTGGCAGGGGGCCTACGAGCAGTACTTC. Filled out from reference TRBV14 and TRBJ2-7, the complete variable domain reads EAGVTQFPSHSVIEKGQTVTLRCDPISGHDNLYWYRRVMGKEIKFLLHFVKESKQDESGMPNNRFLAERTGGTYSTLKVQPAELEDSGVYFCASSPWQGAYEQYFGPGTRLTVT.